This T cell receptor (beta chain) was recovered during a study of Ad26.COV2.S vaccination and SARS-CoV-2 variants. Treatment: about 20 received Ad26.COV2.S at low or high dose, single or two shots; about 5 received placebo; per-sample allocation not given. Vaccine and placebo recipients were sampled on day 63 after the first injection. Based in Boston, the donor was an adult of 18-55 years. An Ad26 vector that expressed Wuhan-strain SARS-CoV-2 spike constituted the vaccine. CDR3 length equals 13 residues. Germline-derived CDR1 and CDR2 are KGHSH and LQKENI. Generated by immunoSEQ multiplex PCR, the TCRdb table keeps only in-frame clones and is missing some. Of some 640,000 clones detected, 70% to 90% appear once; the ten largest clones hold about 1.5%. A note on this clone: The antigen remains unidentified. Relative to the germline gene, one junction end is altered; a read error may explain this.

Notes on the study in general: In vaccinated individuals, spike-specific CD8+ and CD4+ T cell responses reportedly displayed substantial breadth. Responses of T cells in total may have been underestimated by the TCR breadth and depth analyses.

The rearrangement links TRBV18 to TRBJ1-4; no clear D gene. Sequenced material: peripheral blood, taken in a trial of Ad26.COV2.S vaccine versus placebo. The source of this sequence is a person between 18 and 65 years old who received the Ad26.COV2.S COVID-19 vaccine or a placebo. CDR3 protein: CASSPGRDEQLFF. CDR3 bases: TGTGCCAGCTCACCGGGGAGGGATGAACAACTGTTTTTT.